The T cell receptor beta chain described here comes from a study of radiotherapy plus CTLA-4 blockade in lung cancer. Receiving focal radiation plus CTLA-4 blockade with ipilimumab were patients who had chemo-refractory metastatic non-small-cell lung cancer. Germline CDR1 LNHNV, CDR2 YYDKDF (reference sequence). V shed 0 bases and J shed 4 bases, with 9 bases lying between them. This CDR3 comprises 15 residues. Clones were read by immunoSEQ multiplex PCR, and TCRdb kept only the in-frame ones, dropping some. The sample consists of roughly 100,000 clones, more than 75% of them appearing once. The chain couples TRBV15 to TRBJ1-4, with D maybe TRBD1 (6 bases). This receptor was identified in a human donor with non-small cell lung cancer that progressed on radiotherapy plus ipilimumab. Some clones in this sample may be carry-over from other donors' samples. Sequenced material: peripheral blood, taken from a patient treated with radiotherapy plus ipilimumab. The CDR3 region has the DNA TGTGCCACCAGCAGAGAATACAGGGTTAATGAAAAACTGTTTTTT. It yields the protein CATSREYRVNEKLFF.